This T cell receptor beta chain stems from a study of radiation and T cells in renal cell carcinoma. Data came from immunoSEQ multiplex PCR; TCRdb stores just in-frame clones and leaves some out. The table has around 130,000 clones, about 81% seen once. Stated time point: blood 2 weeks post-SBRT. Regarding treatment: 15 Gy SBRT to primary tumor, nephrectomy 4 weeks later. The tumor was a clear cell renal cell carcinoma. The V end lost 1 base, the J end lost 3 bases, and 13 bases lay between the germline ends. Germline lookup yields CDR1 MNHEY and CDR2 SMNVEV (reference sequence). CDR3 length: 15 residues.

The TCR originated in a woman in her sixties with renal cell carcinoma. V and J are TRBV27 and TRBJ2-7, with D perhaps TRBD1 or TRBD2 (5 bases each). The specimen was blood, collected from a patient whose treatment included radiotherapy and nephrectomy. CDR3 DNA: TGTGCCAGCAGTTTATTGGGGGATCCCCTCTACGAGCAGTACTTC. Residues: CASSLLGDPLYEQYF.